These 8 T cell receptor beta chains originate from one sample sequenced in a study of cytomegalovirus exposure and HLA in healthy donors. Primers: 60 Vbeta forward and 13 Jbeta reverse. Profiled with immunoSEQ multiplex PCR; TCRdb holds only in-frame clones, not every one. Here the sample spans 110,000 or so clones, roughly 70% being singletons. Input material: PBMCs. These receptors were taken from a woman aged 40 to 55 in good health and CMV-seropositive.

This chain connects TRBV6-5 to TRBJ2-6; maybe TRBD1 (6 bases). The CDR3 length is 15 residues. Germline lookup yields CDR1 MNHEY and CDR2 SVGAGI. V was trimmed by 5 bases and J by 3 bases, leaving 11 bases between them. CDR3 bases: TGTGCCAGCAGTGGTGAAGGGGGTGGGGCCAACGTCCTGACTTTC. Its protein product is CASSGEGGGANVLTF.

This clone showed up just a few times. V gene TRBV7-8 combines with J gene TRBJ2-1, with 8 bases identical to TRBD1. The germline V gene encodes CDR1 SGHVS and CDR2 FQNEAQ. Unmatched junction bases numbered 3, after V lost 5 bases and J lost 0 bases. CDR3 size: 15 residues. The CDR3 loop reads CASSGQGPSYNEQFF. CDR3 DNA sequence: TGTGCCAGCAGCGGACAGGGCCCCTCCTACAATGAGCAGTTCTTC.

V is TRBV28 and J is TRBJ2-3; TRBD1 matches 8 bases. The V and J ends lost 4 bases and 6 bases, in that order; junction bases with no gene match: 9. The CDR3 has 15 residues. The V gene's germline CDR1 is MDHEN and CDR2 SYDVKM. DNA for the CDR3: TGTGCCAGCAGTTCAAGGACAGGGTTAAGGGATACGCAGTATTTT. As protein: CASSSRTGLRDTQYF.

This chain uses TRBV7-9 with TRBJ1-2; 7 bases match TRBD1. CDR3 size: 14 residues. The V and J ends lost 5 bases and 7 bases, in that order; junction bases with no gene match: 10. The germline V gene encodes CDR1 SEHNR and CDR2 FQNEAQ (reference sequence). The CDR3 loop reads CASSPRQGLGGYTF. The CDR3 region has the DNA TGTGCCAGCAGCCCCCGACAGGGCCTAGGTGGCTACACCTTC.

The chain employs TRBV4-2 and TRBJ2-7, with TRBD2 identical over 16 bases. CDR1 is LGHNA and CDR2 is YNFKEQ in the germline V gene. V gave up 4 bases and J gave up 3 bases; unmatched junction bases: 18. The CDR3 totals 21 residues. The CDR3 region has the DNA TGTGCCAGCAGCCGCAGCCAGTCCGGGACTAGCGGGAGGGCCACAGGCTACGAGCAGTACTTC. Amino acid sequence: CASSRSQSGTSGRATGYEQYF.

This sequence joins TRBV7-2 and TRBJ1-2, with a tentative D call TRBD1 (6 bases). This CDR3 has 16 amino acids. Germline loops: CDR1 SGHTA, CDR2 FQGNSA. V lost 0 bases and J lost 4, with 15 bases in between. The DNA for the CDR3 is TGTGCCAGCAGCTTAGCGTCTCAGGGGCCTTCCTATGGCTACACCTTC. This sequence encodes CASSLASQGPSYGYTF.

This chain links TRBV29-1 with TRBJ1-1; tentative D call: TRBD1 (5 bases). There are 12 residues in the CDR3. V was pared by 6 bases and J by 0 bases, with 8 bases between. Germline lookup yields CDR1 SQVTM and CDR2 ANQGSEA. CDR3 residues: CSVTVMNTEAFF. DNA of the CDR3: TGCAGCGTGACAGTTATGAACACTGAAGCTTTCTTT.

The chain recombines TRBV19 with TRBJ1-6; D ambiguous. The CDR3 contains 13 residues. Germline loops: CDR1 LNHDA, CDR2 SQIVND (reference sequence). The V gene lost 3 bases and the J gene lost 8 bases, with 8 bases spanning the gap. CDR3 residues: CASSIDRDSPLHF. CDR3 DNA sequence: TGTGCCAGTAGTATTGATAGAGATTCACCCCTCCACTTT. Full variable domain (outside the CDR3, taken from reference TRBV19 and TRBJ1-6): DGGITQSPKYLFRKEGQNVTLSCEQNLNHDAMYWYRQDPGQGLRLIYYSQIVNDFQKGDIAEGYSVSREKKESFPLTVTSAQKNPTAFYLCASSIDRDSPLHFGNGTRLTVT.